The sequence of this TCR beta chain was determined in a study of blood T cell repertoires in COVID-19. Study overall: PBMCs, B-cell-depleted T cells, or T cells were the source of the cDNA or gDNA that made up the material.

Trimming pared 0 bases from V and 2 bases from J, leaving 13 bases between. This CDR3 comprises 15 residues. CDR1 is GTSNPN and CDR2 is SVGIG in the germline V gene (reference sequence). How the authors handled the data: Estimation of nucleated cell counts was performed using reference gene primer amplification. Produced via immunoSEQ multiplex PCR; TCRdb's table is partial and in-frame only. The V and J calls and clone size come from that table; D and trimming were worked out from the DNA. The sample records around 150,000 clones, roughly 72% being singletons. This chain connects TRBV30 to TRBJ1-1; maybe TRBD1 (5 bases). The TCR was taken from a woman aged 80 or older with acute or convalescent COVID-19. The specimen was peripheral blood. For the CDR3, the DNA is TGTGCCTGGAGTGTAAAGGGACTGAGAAACACTGAAGCTTTCTTT. Its translation is CAWSVKGLRNTEAFF.